This T cell receptor (beta chain) was found in a study of T-cell reconstitution after alpha-beta-depleted transplantation in children. This clonotype was seen only a few times. In germline, CDR1 is SGHAT, CDR2 FQNNGV. The CDR3 consists of 20 residues. V dropped 0 bases and J dropped 3; count of bases not matched to a gene: 16. Construction of the TCRbeta library involved unique molecular identifiers. TCRdb re-called the PCR reads with MiXCR, one entry per CDR3 protein. The sample carries approximately 400,000 distinct CDR3 sequences, 11% recorded once. The chain uses TRBV11-2 and TRBJ1-1; 10 nucleotides agree with TRBD1. The sequence was obtained from a human donor who donated a stem cell graft to a child with acute myeloid leukemia. Material: PBMCs from the stem cell graft donor, obtained from the stem cell graft. CDR3 sequence (DNA): TGTGCCAGCAGCTTAGATTGGGGTGGGGACAGGGGACGGTTTCACACTGAAGCTTTCTTT. Translated: CASSLDWGGDRGRFHTEAFF.